This is a list of T cell receptor beta chains from one sample in a study of blood T cell repertoires in COVID-19. The method was immunoSEQ multiplex PCR; TCRdb's version includes in-frame clones alone and lacks a portion of them. The top ten hold approximately 8.1% of the sample, which has under 150,000 clones, more than 75% seen once. Sequencing was carried out using peripheral blood. Receptors were obtained from a woman between 35 and 50 years old with acute or convalescent COVID-19. The CDR3 runs from the conserved cysteine through the conserved F or W. D genes are given only for firm matches. Rows give clone size only sometimes, using once, few, many, or a class for an expanded clone.

J gene: TRBJ2-3
V gene: TRBV11-2
clone size: -
D gene: TRBD2
CDR3 protein: CASSSTLGRGKDTQYF
CDR3 DNA: TGTGCCAGCAGCTCGACCCTTGGGCGGGGGAAAGATACGCAGTATTTT

J gene: TRBJ2-3
V gene: TRBV5-1
clone size: -
D gene: -
CDR3 protein: CASSLGQTDTQYF
CDR3 DNA: TGCGCCAGCAGCTTGGGGCAGACAGATACGCAGTATTTT

J gene: TRBJ2-4
V gene: TRBV7-9
clone size: -
D gene: TRBD2
CDR3 protein: CASSSHGGDLAKNIQYF
CDR3 DNA: TGTGCCAGCAGCTCCCATGGGGGGGATTTAGCCAAAAACATTCAGTACTTC

J gene: TRBJ2-5
V gene: TRBV2
clone size: -
D gene: TRBD1
CDR3 protein: CASSQTGEETQYF
CDR3 DNA: TGTGCCAGCAGTCAGACAGGGGAAGAGACCCAGTACTTC

J gene: TRBJ1-1
V gene: TRBV27
clone size: -
D gene: -
CDR3 protein: CASRLTTLDQAFF
CDR3 DNA: TGTGCCAGCAGGCTAACTACACTGGATCAGGCTTTCTTT

J gene: TRBJ1-6
V gene: TRBV14
clone size: once
D gene: -
CDR3 protein: CASSHGLNSPLHF
CDR3 DNA: TGTGCCAGCAGCCACGGTTTAAATTCACCCCTCCACTTT

J gene: TRBJ2-3
V gene: TRBV7-2
clone size: -
D gene: TRBD2
CDR3 protein: CASSFNLAGQYF
CDR3 DNA: TGTGCCAGCAGCTTTAACCTAGCGGGGCAGTATTTT

J gene: TRBJ2-2
V gene: TRBV6-6
clone size: -
D gene: -
CDR3 protein: CATPIDRGSGELFF
CDR3 DNA: TGTGCCACCCCCATAGACCGGGGGTCGGGGGAGCTGTTTTTT

J gene: TRBJ2-7
V gene: TRBV5-1
clone size: -
D gene: TRBD1
CDR3 protein: CASSLVGITGQGALSLQYF
CDR3 DNA: TGCGCCAGCAGCTTGGTGGGTATTACCGGACAGGGAGCCTTAAGCCTACAGTACTTC

J gene: TRBJ1-6
V gene: TRBV5-1
clone size: -
D gene: TRBD1
CDR3 protein: CASSLGQGEGNSPLHF
CDR3 DNA: TGCGCCAGCAGCTTGGGACAGGGGGAAGGTAATTCACCCCTCCACTTT

J gene: TRBJ2-6
V gene: TRBV11-1
clone size: -
D gene: -
CDR3 protein: CASSLERAGANVLTF
CDR3 DNA: TGTGCCAGCAGCTTAGAGAGGGCTGGGGCCAACGTCCTGACTTTC

J gene: TRBJ1-2
V gene: TRBV19
clone size: -
D gene: -
CDR3 protein: CASTLQGLGYGYTF
CDR3 DNA: TGTGCCAGTACCCTACAGGGTTTGGGCTATGGCTACACCTTC

J gene: TRBJ2-7
V gene: TRBV2
clone size: -
D gene: -
CDR3 protein: CASRRYRGQDPGGEQYF
CDR3 DNA: TGTGCCAGCAGAAGATACAGGGGACAAGACCCAGGGGGGGAGCAGTACTTC

J gene: TRBJ1-5
V gene: TRBV5-1
clone size: -
D gene: TRBD1
CDR3 protein: CASSLTGGNQPQHF
CDR3 DNA: TGCGCCAGCAGCTTGACAGGGGGCAATCAGCCCCAGCATTTT

J gene: TRBJ2-7
V gene: TRBV6-2/TRBV6-3
clone size: -
D gene: -
CDR3 protein: CASSYPPGAYEQYF
CDR3 DNA: TGTGCCAGCAGTTACCCACCGGGGGCCTACGAGCAGTACTTC

J gene: TRBJ1-6
V gene: TRBV4-1
clone size: -
D gene: -
CDR3 protein: CASSQDLAGYWVKTNSPLHF
CDR3 DNA: TGCGCCAGCAGCCAAGATTTGGCAGGGTATTGGGTGAAGACTAATTCACCCCTCCACTTT

J gene: TRBJ2-7
V gene: TRBV5-6
clone size: -
D gene: TRBD1
CDR3 protein: CASSLGGQGGSYEQYF
CDR3 DNA: TGTGCCAGCAGCTTGGGGGGACAGGGAGGCTCCTACGAGCAGTACTTC

J gene: TRBJ1-1
V gene: TRBV18
clone size: -
D gene: -
CDR3 protein: CANRSGGRKNTEAFF
CDR3 DNA: TGTGCCAACCGGTCGGGGGGGCGCAAGAACACTGAAGCTTTCTTT

J gene: TRBJ1-2
V gene: TRBV29-1
clone size: -
D gene: -
CDR3 protein: CSLGGSYGYTF
CDR3 DNA: TGCAGCCTCGGGGGTTCTTATGGCTACACCTTC

J gene: TRBJ2-2
V gene: TRBV2
clone size: -
D gene: TRBD2
CDR3 protein: CASSGRGRNTGELFF
CDR3 DNA: TGTGCCAGCAGTGGTCGCGGGAGGAACACCGGGGAGCTGTTTTTT

J gene: TRBJ2-3
V gene: TRBV6-6
clone size: -
D gene: -
CDR3 protein: CASNWAGVDTQYF
CDR3 DNA: TGTGCCAGCAACTGGGCAGGGGTTGATACGCAGTATTTT

J gene: TRBJ2-7
V gene: TRBV23-1
clone size: once
D gene: TRBD2
CDR3 protein: CASSQSTSGVSYEQYF
CDR3 DNA: TGCGCCAGCAGTCAATCGACTAGCGGGGTCTCCTACGAGCAGTACTTC

J gene: TRBJ2-5
V gene: TRBV21-1
clone size: -
D gene: -
CDR3 protein: CASSKTMGRDPETQYF
CDR3 DNA: TGTGCCAGCAGCAAAACGATGGGGAGAGACCCGGAGACCCAGTACTTC

J gene: TRBJ1-1
V gene: TRBV29-1
clone size: -
D gene: TRBD1
CDR3 protein: CSVLTGVMTEAFF
CDR3 DNA: TGCAGCGTCCTGACAGGGGTGATGACTGAAGCTTTCTTT

J gene: TRBJ2-5
V gene: TRBV24-1
clone size: -
D gene: TRBD1
CDR3 protein: CATSEQGETQYF
CDR3 DNA: TGTGCCACCAGTGAACAGGGGGAGACCCAGTACTTC

J gene: TRBJ2-6
V gene: TRBV3-1/TRBV3-2
clone size: -
D gene: TRBD1
CDR3 protein: CASTPTGLGAGANVLTF
CDR3 DNA: TGTGCCAGCACCCCGACAGGGCTAGGGGCTGGGGCCAACGTCCTGACTTTC

J gene: TRBJ2-7
V gene: TRBV7-2
clone size: -
D gene: -
CDR3 protein: CASSFQGSTYEQYF
CDR3 DNA: TGTGCCAGCAGCTTCCAGGGGTCCACCTACGAGCAGTACTTC

J gene: TRBJ2-3
V gene: TRBV7-8
clone size: -
D gene: TRBD2
CDR3 protein: CASSQRGGSDTQYF
CDR3 DNA: TGTGCCAGCAGCCAGCGGGGGGGCTCGGATACGCAGTATTTT

J gene: TRBJ1-2
V gene: TRBV9
clone size: -
D gene: TRBD1
CDR3 protein: CASATGAYGYTF
CDR3 DNA: TGTGCCAGCGCTACAGGGGCCTATGGCTACACCTTC

J gene: TRBJ2-7
V gene: TRBV6-5
clone size: once
D gene: TRBD1
CDR3 protein: CASSYSGQGSYEQYF
CDR3 DNA: TGTGCCAGCAGTTACTCGGGACAGGGGTCCTACGAGCAGTACTTC

J gene: TRBJ2-2
V gene: TRBV30
clone size: -
D gene: -
CDR3 protein: CAWSSSHPGELFF
CDR3 DNA: TGTGCCTGGAGTTCTAGCCACCCCGGGGAGCTGTTTTTT

J gene: TRBJ2-1
V gene: TRBV6-5
clone size: -
D gene: TRBD2
CDR3 protein: CASSFGGGASEQFF
CDR3 DNA: TGTGCCAGCAGTTTCGGCGGGGGGGCTTCGGAGCAGTTCTTC

J gene: TRBJ1-1
V gene: TRBV19
clone size: -
D gene: TRBD1
CDR3 protein: CASGTGMNTEAFF
CDR3 DNA: TGTGCCAGTGGGACAGGGATGAACACTGAAGCTTTCTTT

J gene: TRBJ2-5
V gene: TRBV2
clone size: -
D gene: -
CDR3 protein: CASLAEQETQYF
CDR3 DNA: TGTGCCAGCTTAGCGGAACAAGAGACCCAGTACTTC

J gene: TRBJ1-1
V gene: TRBV7-2
clone size: -
D gene: TRBD1
CDR3 protein: CASSLQGASEAFF
CDR3 DNA: TGTGCCAGCAGCCTCCAGGGGGCCTCTGAAGCTTTCTTT

J gene: TRBJ1-1
V gene: TRBV3-1/TRBV3-2
clone size: few
D gene: TRBD1
CDR3 protein: CASRRGGVDTEAFF
CDR3 DNA: TGTGCCAGCAGACGAGGGGGCGTGGACACTGAAGCTTTCTTT

J gene: TRBJ1-5
V gene: TRBV7-2
clone size: -
D gene: TRBD1
CDR3 protein: CASSLEAGTGFRPQHF
CDR3 DNA: TGTGCCAGCAGCTTAGAAGCCGGGACAGGGTTCCGGCCCCAGCATTTT

J gene: TRBJ2-2
V gene: TRBV12-5
clone size: -
D gene: -
CDR3 protein: CASGLVQGATGELFF
CDR3 DNA: TGTGCTAGTGGTTTGGTACAGGGAGCCACCGGGGAGCTGTTTTTT

J gene: TRBJ2-1
V gene: TRBV5-6
clone size: -
D gene: -
CDR3 protein: CASSLIPGTMDEQFF
CDR3 DNA: TGTGCCAGCAGCTTGATTCCAGGGACAATGGATGAGCAGTTCTTC

J gene: TRBJ1-2
V gene: TRBV3-1/TRBV3-2
clone size: -
D gene: -
CDR3 protein: CASSPKTASYGYTF
CDR3 DNA: TGTGCCAGCAGCCCAAAGACAGCAAGTTATGGCTACACCTTC

J gene: TRBJ2-7
V gene: TRBV2
clone size: many
D gene: TRBD1
CDR3 protein: CASGGTGSYEQYF
CDR3 DNA: TGTGCCAGTGGGGGGACAGGCTCCTACGAGCAGTACTTC

J gene: TRBJ2-1
V gene: TRBV7-3
clone size: few
D gene: -
CDR3 protein: CASSSPGLGSNEQFF
CDR3 DNA: TGTGCCAGCAGCTCCCCGGGACTGGGGTCCAATGAGCAGTTCTTC

J gene: TRBJ1-2
V gene: TRBV5-6
clone size: once
D gene: TRBD1
CDR3 protein: CASSETGTGVYGYTF
CDR3 DNA: TGTGCCAGCAGCGAAACCGGGACAGGGGTTTATGGCTACACCTTC

J gene: TRBJ1-5
V gene: TRBV5-1
clone size: -
D gene: -
CDR3 protein: CASSATGYSNQPQHF
CDR3 DNA: TGCGCCAGCAGCGCGACAGGTTATAGCAATCAGCCCCAGCATTTT

J gene: TRBJ1-2
V gene: TRBV6-5
clone size: -
D gene: -
CDR3 protein: CASSYSMSLRASGYTF
CDR3 DNA: TGTGCCAGCAGTTACTCCATGTCCCTCAGGGCGAGTGGCTACACCTTC

J gene: TRBJ1-2
V gene: TRBV6-2/TRBV6-3
clone size: -
D gene: TRBD1
CDR3 protein: CASSPGQGWYGYTF
CDR3 DNA: TGTGCCAGCAGTCCAGGACAGGGTTGGTATGGCTACACCTTC

J gene: TRBJ2-1
V gene: TRBV19
clone size: -
D gene: TRBD2
CDR3 protein: CATTTSGPWMSEQFF
CDR3 DNA: TGTGCCACTACGACTAGCGGGCCCTGGATGAGTGAGCAGTTCTTC

J gene: TRBJ2-1
V gene: TRBV11-3
clone size: -
D gene: TRBD1
CDR3 protein: CASSKGTGRLNEQFF
CDR3 DNA: TGTGCCAGCAGCAAAGGGACAGGGAGGCTCAATGAGCAGTTCTTC

J gene: TRBJ1-5
V gene: TRBV30
clone size: -
D gene: -
CDR3 protein: CAWSPTGLTISTQHF
CDR3 DNA: TGTGCCTGGAGCCCAACGGGGTTGACGATTTCCACCCAGCATTTT

J gene: TRBJ2-1
V gene: TRBV27
clone size: -
D gene: TRBD2
CDR3 protein: CASSLGSGGVNEQFF
CDR3 DNA: TGTGCCAGCAGTTTAGGAAGCGGGGGGGTTAATGAGCAGTTCTTC

J gene: TRBJ2-2
V gene: TRBV5-1
clone size: few
D gene: TRBD1
CDR3 protein: CASSFLQGKTGELFF
CDR3 DNA: TGCGCCAGCAGCTTTTTACAGGGGAAGACCGGGGAGCTGTTTTTT

J gene: TRBJ1-1
V gene: TRBV5-4
clone size: few
D gene: -
CDR3 protein: CASSLGGNTEAFF
CDR3 DNA: TGTGCCAGCAGCTTAGGGGGGAACACTGAAGCTTTCTTT

J gene: TRBJ2-5
V gene: TRBV2
clone size: -
D gene: -
CDR3 protein: CASSRRGIQETQYF
CDR3 DNA: TGTGCCAGCAGCCGACGGGGTATCCAAGAGACCCAGTACTTC

J gene: TRBJ2-7
V gene: TRBV2
clone size: -
D gene: TRBD1
CDR3 protein: CASSGWDSHEQYF
CDR3 DNA: TGTGCCAGCAGTGGGTGGGACAGCCACGAGCAGTACTTC

J gene: TRBJ2-1
V gene: TRBV5-6
clone size: once
D gene: -
CDR3 protein: CASSLLGDSSYNEQFF
CDR3 DNA: TGTGCCAGCAGTTTGCTAGGGGACTCCTCCTACAATGAGCAGTTCTTC

J gene: TRBJ1-3
V gene: TRBV6-6
clone size: -
D gene: -
CDR3 protein: CASAYLAGGNTIYF
CDR3 DNA: TGTGCCAGCGCCTACCTCGCGGGTGGAAACACCATATATTTT

J gene: TRBJ1-4
V gene: TRBV6-5
clone size: -
D gene: TRBD1
CDR3 protein: CASSYSTGTEKLFF
CDR3 DNA: TGTGCCAGCAGTTACTCGACAGGGACTGAAAAACTGTTTTTT

J gene: TRBJ1-4
V gene: TRBV5-4
clone size: -
D gene: -
CDR3 protein: CASSSSGTKLEKLFF
CDR3 DNA: TGTGCCAGCAGCTCCTCGGGGACTAAACTTGAAAAACTGTTTTTT

J gene: TRBJ2-6
V gene: TRBV30
clone size: -
D gene: TRBD2
CDR3 protein: CAWGRAGANVLTF
CDR3 DNA: TGTGCCTGGGGGAGGGCTGGGGCCAACGTCCTGACTTTC

J gene: TRBJ2-3
V gene: TRBV20-1
clone size: -
D gene: TRBD2
CDR3 protein: CSASRSGGAVDTQYF
CDR3 DNA: TGCAGTGCTAGTAGATCCGGGGGGGCCGTAGATACGCAGTATTTT